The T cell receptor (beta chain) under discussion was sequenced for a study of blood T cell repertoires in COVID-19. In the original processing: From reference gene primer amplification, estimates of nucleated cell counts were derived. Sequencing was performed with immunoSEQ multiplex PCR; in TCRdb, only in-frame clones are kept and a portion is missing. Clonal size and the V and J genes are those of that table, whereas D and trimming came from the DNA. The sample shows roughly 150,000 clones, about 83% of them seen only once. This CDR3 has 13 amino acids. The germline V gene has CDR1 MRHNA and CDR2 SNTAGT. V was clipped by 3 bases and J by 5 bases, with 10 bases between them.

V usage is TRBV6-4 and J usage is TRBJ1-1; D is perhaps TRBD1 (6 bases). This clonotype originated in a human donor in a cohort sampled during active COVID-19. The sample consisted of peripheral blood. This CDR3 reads CASSEGRGTEAFF. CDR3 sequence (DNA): TGTGCCAGCAGTGAGGGAAGGGGGACTGAAGCTTTCTTT.